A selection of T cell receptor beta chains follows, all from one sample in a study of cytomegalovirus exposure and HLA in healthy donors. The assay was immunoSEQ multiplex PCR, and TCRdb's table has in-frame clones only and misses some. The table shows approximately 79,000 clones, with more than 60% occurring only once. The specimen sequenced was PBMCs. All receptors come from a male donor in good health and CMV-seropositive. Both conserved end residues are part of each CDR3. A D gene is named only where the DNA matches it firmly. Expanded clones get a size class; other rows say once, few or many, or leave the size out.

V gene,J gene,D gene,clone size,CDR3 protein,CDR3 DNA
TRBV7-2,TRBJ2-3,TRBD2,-,CASLLGGGVDTQYF,TGTGCCAGCTTGCTTGGCGGGGGGGTCGATACGCAGTATTTT
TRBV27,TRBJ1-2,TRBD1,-,CASSPLQGVRGYTF,TGTGCCAGCAGTCCGTTACAGGGGGTGCGAGGCTACACCTTC
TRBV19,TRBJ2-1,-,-,CASILPPNEQFF,TGTGCCAGTATACTCCCCCCCAATGAGCAGTTCTTC
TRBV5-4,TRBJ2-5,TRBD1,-,CASSLQGAQETQYF,TGTGCCAGCAGCTTACAGGGGGCGCAAGAGACCCAGTACTTC
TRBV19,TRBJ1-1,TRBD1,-,CASSIGGGRTEAFF,TGTGCCAGTAGTATAGGAGGGGGCCGAACTGAAGCTTTCTTT
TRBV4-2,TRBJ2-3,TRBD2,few,CASSQDVAGDGTDTQYF,TGTGCCAGCAGCCAAGATGTAGCGGGGGATGGCACAGATACGCAGTATTTT
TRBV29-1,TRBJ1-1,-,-,CSVVRTDTEAFF,TGCAGCGTTGTCCGGACAGATACTGAAGCTTTCTTT
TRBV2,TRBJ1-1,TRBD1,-,CASSEGGQGAPEAFF,TGTGCCAGCAGTGAAGGGGGTCAGGGGGCCCCTGAAGCTTTCTTT
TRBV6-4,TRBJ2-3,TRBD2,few,CASSLTGTSGTDTQYF,TGTGCCAGCTCGTTGACAGGGACTAGCGGCACAGATACGCAGTATTTT
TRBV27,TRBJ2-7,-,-,CASSPSAISFYEQYF,TGTGCCAGCAGCCCCTCAGCGATCTCTTTCTACGAGCAGTACTTC
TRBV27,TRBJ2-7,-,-,CASSLSRQGPYEQYF,TGTGCCAGCAGTTTATCAAGGCAGGGGCCCTACGAGCAGTACTTC
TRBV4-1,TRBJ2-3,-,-,CASSPENTGRDTQYF,TGCGCCAGCAGCCCGGAGAACACGGGAAGAGATACGCAGTATTTT
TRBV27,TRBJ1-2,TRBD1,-,CASSLLAGGKTPGNYGYTF,TGTGCCAGCAGTTTATTGGCAGGGGGCAAAACCCCGGGCAACTATGGCTACACCTTC
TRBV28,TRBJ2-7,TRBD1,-,CASSSAGTGGGEQYF,TGTGCCAGCAGCTCCGCCGGGACAGGGGGCGGCGAGCAGTACTTC
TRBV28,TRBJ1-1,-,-,CASSLGQGNTEAFF,TGTGCCAGCAGTTTAGGTCAGGGGAACACTGAAGCTTTCTTT
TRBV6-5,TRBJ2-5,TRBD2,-,CASSGVTSGQETQYF,TGTGCCAGCAGTGGGGTTACTAGCGGACAAGAGACCCAGTACTTC
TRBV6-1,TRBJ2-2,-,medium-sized,CASSETEEAGELFF,TGTGCCAGCAGTGAAACTGAGGAGGCCGGGGAGCTGTTTTTT
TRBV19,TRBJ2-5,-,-,CASSPGVETQYF,TGTGCCAGTAGTCCAGGGGTAGAGACCCAGTACTTC
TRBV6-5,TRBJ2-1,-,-,CASSSLSSEIEQFF,TGTGCCAGCAGTTCTCTATCGTCGGAGATTGAGCAGTTCTTC
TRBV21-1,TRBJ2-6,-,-,CASSSRWKGGVSGSGANVLTF,TGTGCCAGCAGCTCCCGTTGGAAGGGGGGGGTATCGGGGTCTGGGGCCAACGTCCTGACTTTC
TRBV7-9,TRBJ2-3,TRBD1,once,CASSTGQGGHTDTQYF,TGTGCCAGCAGCACGGGACAGGGGGGCCACACAGATACGCAGTATTTT
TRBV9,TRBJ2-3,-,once,CASNGGALTDTQYF,TGTGCCAGCAATGGCGGGGCCCTCACAGATACGCAGTATTTT
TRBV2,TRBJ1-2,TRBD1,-,CASSSPRDRGRYTF,TGTGCCAGCAGTTCCCCCCGGGACAGGGGACGCTACACCTTC
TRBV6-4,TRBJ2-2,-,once,CASSDSSGTGELFF,TGTGCCAGCAGTGACTCATCGGGCACCGGGGAGCTGTTTTTT
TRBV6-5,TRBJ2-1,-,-,CASSYRLYNEQFF,TGTGCCAGCAGTTACCGCCTATACAATGAGCAGTTCTTC
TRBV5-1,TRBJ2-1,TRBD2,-,CASSLSGSSYNEQFF,TGCGCCAGCAGCTTGAGCGGGAGCTCCTACAATGAGCAGTTCTTC
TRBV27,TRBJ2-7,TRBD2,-,CASSLVLAGAYEQYF,TGTGCCAGCAGTTTAGTACTAGCGGGGGCCTACGAGCAGTACTTC
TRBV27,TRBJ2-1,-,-,CASISGVNYEQFF,TGTGCCAGCATCTCAGGGGTAAACTATGAGCAGTTCTTC
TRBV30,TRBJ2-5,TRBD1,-,CALDRGQKETQYF,TGTGCCTTAGACAGGGGTCAGAAAGAGACCCAGTACTTC
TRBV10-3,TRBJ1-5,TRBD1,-,CAINRAGGDEPQHF,TGTGCCATCAACAGGGCAGGGGGCGATGAGCCCCAGCATTTT
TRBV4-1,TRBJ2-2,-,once,CASSPSNTGELFF,TGCGCCAGCAGCCCCTCTAACACCGGGGAGCTGTTTTTT
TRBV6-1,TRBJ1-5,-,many,CASSELGGSNQPQHF,TGTGCCAGCAGTGAATTAGGGGGTAGCAATCAGCCCCAGCATTTT
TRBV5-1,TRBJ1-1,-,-,CASSHRPGGPMNTEAFF,TGCGCCAGCAGCCATCGGCCCGGGGGGCCCATGAACACTGAAGCTTTCTTT
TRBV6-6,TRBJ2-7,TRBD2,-,CASNQLAGGYEQYF,TGTGCCAGCAACCAACTAGCGGGAGGTTACGAGCAGTACTTC
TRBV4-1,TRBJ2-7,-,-,CASSGGRPYEQYF,TGCGCCAGCAGCGGAGGTCGTCCATACGAGCAGTACTTC
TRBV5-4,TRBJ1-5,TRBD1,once,CASSQTGKGNQPQHF,TGTGCCAGCAGCCAGACAGGGAAGGGGAATCAGCCCCAGCATTTT
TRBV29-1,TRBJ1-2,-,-,CSVDTWAGPVYGYTF,TGCAGCGTTGATACCTGGGCGGGACCTGTCTATGGCTACACCTTC
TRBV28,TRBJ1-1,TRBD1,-,CASSYRGQTEAFF,TGTGCCAGCAGTTATAGGGGGCAGACTGAAGCTTTCTTT
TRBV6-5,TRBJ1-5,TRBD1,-,CASSRQGGNQPQHF,TGTGCCAGCAGTAGACAGGGGGGGAATCAGCCCCAGCATTTT
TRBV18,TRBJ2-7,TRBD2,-,CASSPFRTSGSLTYEQYF,TGTGCCAGCTCACCATTCAGGACTAGCGGGAGTCTCACCTACGAGCAGTACTTC
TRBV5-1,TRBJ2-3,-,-,CASSSGTSGDAQYF,TGCGCCAGCAGCTCCGGGACCTCGGGGGACGCGCAGTATTTT
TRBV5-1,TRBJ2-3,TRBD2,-,CASSSTSGDTDTQYF,TGCGCCAGCAGCTCGACTAGCGGGGACACAGATACGCAGTATTTT
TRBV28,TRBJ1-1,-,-,CATIGGARATEAFF,TGTGCCACCATAGGAGGGGCCAGGGCCACTGAAGCTTTCTTT
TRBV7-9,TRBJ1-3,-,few,CASRQGNTIYF,TGTGCCAGCAGACAGGGAAACACCATATATTTT
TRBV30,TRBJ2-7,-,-,CAWSQGGYEQYF,TGTGCCTGGAGTCAGGGGGGCTACGAGCAGTACTTC
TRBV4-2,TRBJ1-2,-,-,CASSQGSGDGYTF,TGTGCCAGCAGCCAAGGTTCCGGGGATGGCTACACCTTC
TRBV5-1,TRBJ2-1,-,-,CASSLAEVSSYNEQFF,TGCGCCAGCAGCTTGGCCGAGGTAAGCTCCTACAATGAGCAGTTCTTC
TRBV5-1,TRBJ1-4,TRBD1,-,CASSGGQGNEKLFF,TGCGCCAGCAGTGGGGGACAGGGAAATGAAAAACTGTTTTTT
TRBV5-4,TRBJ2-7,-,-,CASSLGRGPGYEQYF,TGTGCCAGCAGCTTGGGGAGGGGGCCTGGGTACGAGCAGTACTTC
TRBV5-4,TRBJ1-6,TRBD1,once,CASSLNKGTGYNSPLHF,TGTGCCAGCAGCTTGAATAAAGGGACAGGTTATAATTCACCCCTCCACTTT
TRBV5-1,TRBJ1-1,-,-,CASSAGWAEAFF,TGCGCCAGCAGCGCCGGGTGGGCTGAAGCTTTCTTT
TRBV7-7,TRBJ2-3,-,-,CASSPTGTSTDTQYF,TGTGCTAGCAGCCCCACCGGGACTAGCACAGATACGCAGTATTTT
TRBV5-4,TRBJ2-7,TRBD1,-,CASSSPTGSYEQYF,TGTGCCAGCAGCTCCCCGACAGGGTCCTACGAGCAGTACTTC
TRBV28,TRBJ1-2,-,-,CASSFLLSGYTF,TGTGCCAGCAGTTTCCTTTTGAGCGGCTACACCTTC
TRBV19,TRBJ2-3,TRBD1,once,CAAGEVGGVSDTQYF,TGTGCCGCCGGAGAAGTAGGGGGCGTTTCAGATACGCAGTATTTT
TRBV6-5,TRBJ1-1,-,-,CASSYSKTANTEAFF,TGTGCCAGCAGTTACTCGAAGACAGCGAACACTGAAGCTTTCTTT
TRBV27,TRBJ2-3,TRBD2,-,CASSLALAGGPTDTQYF,TGTGCCAGCAGTTTAGCACTAGCGGGAGGGCCCACAGATACGCAGTATTTT
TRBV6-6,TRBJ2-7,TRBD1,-,CASSPRDRTYEQYF,TGTGCCAGCAGCCCTCGGGACAGAACCTACGAGCAGTACTTC
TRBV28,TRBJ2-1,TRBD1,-,CASSLVAGGPAREQFF,TGTGCCAGCAGTTTGGTGGCAGGGGGCCCGGCCAGGGAGCAGTTCTTC